Following are 18 T cell receptor beta chains from one sample sequenced in a study of blood T cell repertoires in COVID-19. Measured with immunoSEQ multiplex PCR; TCRdb has only the in-frame clones, and not every one. The sample holds 150,000 to 200,000 clones; 80% to 90% are singletons and the top ten take roughly 11%. The source material was peripheral blood. Every receptor here comes from a human donor in a cohort sampled during active COVID-19.

This chain connects TRBV14 to TRBJ2-1, with a tentative D call TRBD2 (6 bases). Looked up from germline, CDR1 is SGHDN and CDR2 is FVKESK. The CDR3 totals 15 residues. Trimming stripped 1 base from V and 9 bases from J, with 16 bases between. The CDR3 reads CASSQGIAGKGEQFF. CDR3 coding DNA: TGTGCCAGCAGCCAAGGGATTGCGGGGAAGGGTGAGCAGTTCTTC.

V is TRBV7-2 and J is TRBJ2-7, with 7 bases fitting TRBD1. This CDR3 comprises 15 residues. The V gene end was trimmed by 1 base and the J gene end by 1 base; junction bases not matched to a gene: 4. The germline gives CDR1 SGHTA, CDR2 FQGNSA. The CDR3 spells CASSLVGGQSYEQYF. For the CDR3, the DNA is TGTGCCAGCAGCTTAGTAGGGGGCCAATCCTACGAGCAGTACTTC.

There are a few counts of this clone. The rearrangement links TRBV28 to TRBJ2-1; D uncertain. The CDR3 runs 14 residues. Germline V gene data show CDR1 as MDHEN and CDR2 as SYDVKM. V was clipped by 7 bases and J by 0 bases, with 10 bases between them. CDR3 bases: TGTGCCAGCACCCCTGGAGACTCCTACAATGAGCAGTTCTTC. Residues: CASTPGDSYNEQFF.

The rearrangement links TRBV7-9 to TRBJ1-4; D possibly corresponds to TRBD1 (6 bases). The CDR3 loop spans 15 amino acids. Trimming removed 2 bases from V and 4 bases from J, with 11 bases in between. Germline assignment: CDR1 SEHNR and CDR2 FQNEAQ (reference sequence). The chain's CDR3 is CASSLTAGDNEKLFF. CDR3 coding DNA: TGTGCCAGCAGCTTAACGGCAGGGGATAATGAAAAACTGTTTTTT.

Only a few counts were recorded for this clone. V gene TRBV6-5 combines with J gene TRBJ2-2, with unresolved D. This CDR3 is built from 14 residues. Trimming took off 6 bases at V and 3 bases at J, with 11 bases between the two ends. Germline loops: CDR1 MNHEY, CDR2 SVGAGI. The CDR3 bases are TGTGCCAGCAGAAACTCGCCGCACACCGGGGAGCTGTTTTTT. Amino acids: CASRNSPHTGELFF.

The gene calls are TRBV6-5 and TRBJ2-7; D might be TRBD1 (5 bases). The CDR3 runs to 12 residues. V lost 4 bases, J lost 5 bases, and 9 bases lay in between. Per the germline V gene, CDR1 is MNHEY and CDR2 is SVGAGI. The CDR3 loop is CASSSPGNEQYF. CDR3 DNA: TGTGCCAGCAGTTCGCCAGGGAACGAGCAGTACTTC.

The chain carries TRBV6-1 and TRBJ1-3; maybe TRBD1 (5 bases). The CDR3 spans 17 residues. Germline CDR1 reads MNHNS; CDR2 reads SASEGT. Trimming took 4 bases from V and 2 from J, leaving 18 bases between them. CDR3 DNA sequence: TGTGCCAGCAGTGCCCTATGGTCAGGGTTCCCTGGAAACACCATATATTTT. Its protein is CASSALWSGFPGNTIYF.

This chain connects TRBV2 to TRBJ2-7, with D possibly being TRBD1 (6 bases). The germline V gene has CDR1 SNHLY and CDR2 FYNNEI. The length of the CDR3 is 15 residues. Trimming took off 1 base at V and 2 bases at J, with 12 bases between the two ends. The CDR3 here is CASSEGRGSTYEQYF. In DNA form, the CDR3 reads TGTGCCAGCAGTGAAGGCAGGGGTAGTACCTACGAGCAGTACTTC.

This chain uses TRBV9 with TRBJ2-1; 8 bases agree with TRBD2. Per the germline V gene, CDR1 is SGDLS and CDR2 is YYNGEE. The CDR3 has 15 residues. The V segment lost 2 bases and the J segment 6 bases; nucleotides outside the gene matches: 7. The CDR3 region has the DNA TGTGCCAGCAGCGTTAGCGGGACCCAATTCAATGAGCAGTTCTTC. Translation gives CASSVSGTQFNEQFF.

In this sample, this clone turned up once. The CDR3 loop is CASKWQGVGYTF. The CDR3 nucleotides read TGTGCCAGCAAATGGCAGGGGGTGGGCTACACCTTC. The J gene is TRBJ1-2, the V gene TRBV12-3 or TRBV12-4; TRBD1 matches 7 bases. The CDR3 extends over 12 amino acids. The trim removed 7 bases at V and 8 bases at J, leaving 7 bases unmatched.

The rearrangement joins TRBV12-3 or TRBV12-4 to TRBJ1-1; tentatively, D is TRBD1 (6 bases). V dropped 4 bases and J dropped 6 bases, with 9 bases sitting between them. This CDR3 region has 12 residues. CDR3 loop: CASSSRQAEAFF. Here the CDR3 DNA reads TGTGCCAGCAGTTCCCGACAGGCTGAAGCTTTCTTT.

The chain joins TRBV7-2 to TRBJ2-2, with D perhaps TRBD2 (6 bases). Trimming left V 2 bases short and J 1 base short, with 14 bases between. Germline values: CDR1 SGHTA, CDR2 FQGNSA. This CDR3 spans 17 amino acids. Written as DNA, the CDR3 is TGTGCCAGCAGCTTAAGGTCGGAGCGGGTGAACACCGGGGAGCTGTTTTTT. Amino acid sequence: CASSLRSERVNTGELFF.

The chain uses TRBV27 and TRBJ1-4, with 7 nucleotides matching TRBD1. After removal of 6 bases from V and 5 bases from J, the junction contained 15 bases not matched to a gene. The CDR3 sequence is 17 residues long. Germline values: CDR1 MNHEY, CDR2 SMNVEV (reference sequence). CDR3 in DNA: TGTGCCAGCAGCACGAGGACAGGCGGGGTAGGAAATGAAAAACTGTTTTTT. Encoded protein: CASSTRTGGVGNEKLFF.

The chain is built from TRBV7-3 and TRBJ2-3, with 10 bases fitting TRBD2. Germline CDR1 SGHTA, CDR2 FQGTGA. The CDR3 extends over 15 amino acids. J lost 4 bases, V lost 5 bases, and 6 bases had no gene match. The CDR3 loop is CASSPLAGGADTQYF. The CDR3, as DNA: TGTGCCAGCAGCCCATTAGCGGGAGGAGCAGATACGCAGTATTTT.

The genes are TRBV11-2 and TRBJ2-3; D unresolved. From germline, CDR1 is SGHAT and CDR2 FQNNGV. The CDR3 sequence is 16 residues long. The V and J ends lost 5 bases and 0 bases respectively, with 15 bases between them. The CDR3 is CASSLAGRVSTDTQYF. CDR3 DNA sequence: TGTGCCAGCAGCCTGGCTGGTCGGGTTAGCACAGATACGCAGTATTTT. Filled out from reference TRBV11-2 and TRBJ2-3, the complete variable domain reads EAGVAQSPRYKIIEKRQSVAFWCNPISGHATLYWYQQILGQGPKLLIQFQNNGVVDDSQLPKDRFSAERLKGVDSTLKIQPAKLEDSAVYLCASSLAGRVSTDTQYFGPGTRLTVL.

The gene calls are TRBV7-2 and TRBJ2-1; D gene unclear. The germline gives CDR1 SGHTA, CDR2 FQGNSA. The V gene lost 5 bases and the J gene lost 2 bases, with 10 bases spanning the gap. There are 14 residues in the CDR3. The CDR3: CASSTQATYNEQFF. DNA for the CDR3: TGTGCCAGCAGCACCCAGGCGACCTACAATGAGCAGTTCTTC.

J is TRBJ2-2 and V is TRBV28; 8 bases map to TRBD2. J lost 6 bases, V lost 3 bases, and 6 bases had no gene match. The CDR3 is 15 amino acids. CDR1 MDHEN and CDR2 SYDVKM come from the germline V gene. CDR3 sequence reads: CASSFSGGGSGELFF. CDR3 coding DNA: TGTGCCAGCAGTTTCAGCGGCGGGGGGTCCGGGGAGCTGTTTTTT.

The gene calls are TRBV20-1 and TRBJ2-1; D is possibly TRBD2 (5 bases). The CDR3 consists of 14 residues. V was cut by 6 bases and J by 0 bases, with 12 bases left in between. Germline CDR1 DFQATT, CDR2 SNEGSKA (reference sequence). As DNA, the CDR3 is TGCAGTGCCAGTCCCACTAGCTCCTACAATGAGCAGTTCTTC. As protein: CSASPTSSYNEQFF.